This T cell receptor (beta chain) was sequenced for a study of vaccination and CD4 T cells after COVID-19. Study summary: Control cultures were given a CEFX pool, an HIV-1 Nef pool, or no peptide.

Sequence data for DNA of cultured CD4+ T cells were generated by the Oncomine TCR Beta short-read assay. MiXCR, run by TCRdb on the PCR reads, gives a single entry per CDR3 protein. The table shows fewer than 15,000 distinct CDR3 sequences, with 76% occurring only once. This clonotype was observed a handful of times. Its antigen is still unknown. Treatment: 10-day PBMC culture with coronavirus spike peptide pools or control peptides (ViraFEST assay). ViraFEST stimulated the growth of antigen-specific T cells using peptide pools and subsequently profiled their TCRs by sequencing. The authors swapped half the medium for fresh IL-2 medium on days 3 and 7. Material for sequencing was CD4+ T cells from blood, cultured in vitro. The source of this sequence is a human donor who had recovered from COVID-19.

For the CDR3, the DNA is TGTGCCTGGAGTTTCGGGACGTGGTATTCAAATCAGCCCCAGCATTTT. It yields the protein CAWSFGTWYSNQPQHF. The V and J genes are TRBV30 and TRBJ1-5; D might be TRBD1 (5 bases). The CDR3 has 16 residues. Looked up from germline, CDR1 is GTSNPN and CDR2 is SVGIG (reference sequence). Trimming removed 2 bases from V and 4 bases from J, with 18 bases in between.